This record looks at one T cell receptor beta chain sequence and its context. Its antigen is undetermined. Germline V gene data show CDR1 as SGHRS and CDR2 as YFSETQ. The CDR3 runs 14 residues. V dropped 0 bases and J dropped 3 bases, with 10 bases sitting between them. These data come from a study of post-analysis software for immune sequencing data. Study background: Included among the disease courses, which were recorded for the cohort, were relapsing-remitting, secondary progressive and progressive-relapsing multiple sclerosis.

Sequencing libraries made from TCR beta cDNA carried unique molecular identifiers. Input populations of roughly 0.9 to 10 million T cells gave rise to around 480,000 cDNA molecules. TCRdb redid the calling of the PCR reads with MiXCR, one entry per CDR3 protein. Of approximately 730,000 distinct CDR3 sequences detected, roughly 46% appear once; the ten largest clones hold roughly 4.5%. Overall study findings and caveats: Controls showed significantly higher normalized Chao1 diversity than did multiple sclerosis patients. With TRBV5-6, TRBV5-1 and TRBV20-1 included, about five TRBV segments were more frequent in patients than in controls.

This sequence joins TRBV5-1 and TRBJ2-7; perhaps TRBD1 as D (6 bases). Source material: blood. The source of this sequence is a girl between 10 and 17 years old with multiple sclerosis. CDR3 region: CASSLEGVDYEQYF. DNA for the CDR3: TGCGCCAGCAGCTTGGAGGGGGTAGACTACGAGCAGTACTTC.